Presented here are 17 T cell receptor beta chains from one specimen sequenced in a study of monozygotic twins with inflammatory bowel disease. TCRdb re-called the 5' RACE reads; one entry per CDR3 protein, DNA not given. The sample spans 160,000 or so distinct CDR3 sequences; the ten largest clones claim 2.4%. The sample consisted of blood. The receptor source for this set is a human donor with ulcerative colitis or Crohn's disease, or a healthy co-twin of an affected twin (not recorded which).

V gene TRBV19 combines with J gene TRBJ1-5. Per the germline V gene, CDR1 is LNHDA and CDR2 is SQIVND (reference sequence). The CDR3 sequence is 15 residues long. CDR3 sequence reads: CASSIGGVPNQPQHF.

The chain employs TRBV5-1 and TRBJ2-3; TCRdb's assignment of TRBD1 cannot be checked, as there is no DNA. CDR1 SGHRS and CDR2 YFSETQ come from the germline V gene. This CDR3 is 18 amino acids long. The CDR3 here is CASSPRGVGGDDTDTQYF.

This sequence joins TRBV4-3 and TRBJ2-1; with no DNA, the TCRdb D assignment of TRBD1 cannot be verified. The CDR3 extends over 17 amino acids. The V gene's germline CDR1 is LGHNA and CDR2 YSLEER. The CDR3 spells CASSPMGRSGIYNEQFF.

V gene TRBV20-1 combines with J gene TRBJ2-5. CDR3 length equals 14 residues. Germline lookup yields CDR1 DFQATT and CDR2 SNEGSKA (reference sequence). CDR3 amino acids: CSASFWYGQETQYF.

The chain combines TRBV9 with TRBJ2-1; the D call of TRBD1 rests on TCRdb alone, since no DNA is present to check it. Per the germline V gene, CDR1 is SGDLS and CDR2 is YYNGEE. The CDR3 has 12 amino acids. The CDR3 protein is CASSVTGVEQFF.

J is TRBJ1-6 and V is TRBV5-1. The CDR3 covers 19 residues. The V gene's germline CDR1 is SGHRS and CDR2 YFSETQ. The chain's CDR3 is CASSFIFFGRSSYNSPLHF.

The chain employs TRBV11-2 and TRBJ2-5. Germline CDR1 is SGHAT and CDR2 is FQNNGV. The CDR3 is 15 amino acids. The CDR3 spells CASSLEPSNQETQYF.

This chain links TRBV20-1 with TRBJ2-3; as DNA is missing, the TRBD1 call by TCRdb cannot be tested. The CDR3 sequence is 11 residues long. CDR1 is DFQATT and CDR2 is SNEGSKA in the germline V gene (reference sequence). CDR3 region: CSAPRVDTQYF.

The rearrangement joins TRBV11-2 to TRBJ2-3; the TCRdb call, TRBD2, lacks DNA for checking. The germline CDR1 and CDR2 sequences are SGHAT and FQNNGV. The CDR3 has 15 amino acids. The CDR3 protein is CASAGGAGGTDTQYF.

The chain employs TRBV7-9 and TRBJ1-6; the TCRdb D gene call, TRBD1, has no DNA to confirm it. The CDR3 length is 13 residues. Germline CDR1 SEHNR, CDR2 FQNEAQ (reference sequence). Here the CDR3 reads CASKEGLHSPLHF.

V usage is TRBV27 and J usage is TRBJ2-7. CDR3 length: 15 residues. The germline V gene has CDR1 MNHEY and CDR2 SMNVEV (reference sequence). CDR3 region: CASSYSGGSSYEQYF.

CDR3: CATSRDPGWDEKLFF. The chain carries TRBV15 and TRBJ1-4; no DNA is available, so the TRBD1 call from TCRdb remains unchecked. Germline V gives CDR1 LNHNV, CDR2 YYDKDF (reference sequence). This CDR3 spans 15 amino acids.

The V and J genes are TRBV20-1 and TRBJ1-1; absent DNA, TCRdb's TRBD1 call cannot be checked. Per the germline V gene, CDR1 is DFQATT and CDR2 is SNEGSKA (reference sequence). CDR3 length equals 12 residues. The CDR3 loop is CSAQGMNTEAFF.

The V call is TRBV10-3, the J call TRBJ2-7; absent DNA, TCRdb's TRBD1 call cannot be checked. The V gene's germline CDR1 is ENHRY and CDR2 SYGVKD. The CDR3 length is 15 residues. CDR3 protein: CAIRDRDSDSYEQYF.

The chain has TRBV11-3 and TRBJ2-2. The CDR3 totals 13 residues. CDR1 SGHNT and CDR2 YENEEA come from the germline V gene. CDR3 loop: CASSPQNTGELFF.

V is TRBV29-1 and J is TRBJ2-1; as DNA is missing, the TRBD2 call by TCRdb cannot be tested. There are 15 residues in the CDR3. The germline gives CDR1 SQVTM, CDR2 ANQGSEA. CDR3 residues: CSVEPSLLGPNEQFF.

The chain is built from TRBV5-1 and TRBJ2-5; the TRBD1 assignment by TCRdb is unverifiable without DNA. Germline CDR1 and CDR2: SGHRS and YFSETQ. CDR3 length: 14 amino acids. The CDR3 reads CASSLWTAKETQYF.